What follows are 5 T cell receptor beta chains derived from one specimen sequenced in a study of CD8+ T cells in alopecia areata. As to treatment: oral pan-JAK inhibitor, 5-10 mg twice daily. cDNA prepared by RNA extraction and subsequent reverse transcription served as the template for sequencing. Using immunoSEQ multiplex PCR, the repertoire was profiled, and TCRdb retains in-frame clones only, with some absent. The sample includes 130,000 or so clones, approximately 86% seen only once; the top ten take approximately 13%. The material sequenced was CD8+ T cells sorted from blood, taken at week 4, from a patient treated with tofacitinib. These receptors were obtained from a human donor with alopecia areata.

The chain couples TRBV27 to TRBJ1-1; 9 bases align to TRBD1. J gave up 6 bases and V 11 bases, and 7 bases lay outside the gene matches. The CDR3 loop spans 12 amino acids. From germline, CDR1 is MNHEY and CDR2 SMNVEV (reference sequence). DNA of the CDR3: TGTGCCTCTATAACAGGGGGCGCTGAAGCTTTCTTT. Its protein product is CASITGGAEAFF.

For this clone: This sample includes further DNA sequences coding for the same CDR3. The CDR3 DNA is TGCAGCGCCAGGGACAGGGGATACAATGAGCAGTTCTTC. The encoded protein is CSARDRGYNEQFF. The chain combines TRBV29-1 with TRBJ2-1; 10 bases map to TRBD1. Germline V gene data show CDR1 as SQVTM and CDR2 as ANQGSEA. Trimming took 7 bases from V and 4 from J; bases not matched to a gene: 4. The CDR3 consists of 13 residues.

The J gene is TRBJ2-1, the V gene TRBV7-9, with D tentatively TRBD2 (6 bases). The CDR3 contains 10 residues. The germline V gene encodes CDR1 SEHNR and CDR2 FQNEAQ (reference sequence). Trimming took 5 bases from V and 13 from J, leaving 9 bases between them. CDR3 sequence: CASSGLFQFF. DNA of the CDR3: TGTGCCAGCAGCGGACTATTCCAGTTCTTC.

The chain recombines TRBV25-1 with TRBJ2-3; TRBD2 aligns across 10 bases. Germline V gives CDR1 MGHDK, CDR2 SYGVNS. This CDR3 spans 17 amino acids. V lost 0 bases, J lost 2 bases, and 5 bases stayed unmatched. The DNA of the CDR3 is TGTGCCAGCAGTGAATACAGTAGCGGGGGGATCACAGATACGCAGTATTTT. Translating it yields CASSEYSSGGITDTQYF.

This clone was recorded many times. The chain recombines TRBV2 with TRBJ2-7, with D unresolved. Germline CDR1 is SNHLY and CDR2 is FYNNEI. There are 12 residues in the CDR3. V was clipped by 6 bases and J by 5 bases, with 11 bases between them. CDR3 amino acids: CASRDDIHEQYF. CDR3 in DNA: TGTGCCAGCAGGGACGATATCCACGAGCAGTACTTC.